The 14 T cell receptor beta chains below all came from one sample that was sequenced in a study of neurological immune-mediated disorders (dated by TCRdb to the late 2010s). Library generation was performed with 5' RACE. The instrument given in TCRdb is Illumina HiSeq 2500. TCRdb trimmed public reads at Q25 via fastp, called clones via MiXCR and kept in-frame beta chains. Records with the same CDR3 protein are collapsed into one entry carrying the most frequent genes and DNA. This sample gives over 45,000 distinct CDR3 sequences in total; approximately 3.6% of them show up just once. The top ten clonotypes cover roughly 1.9% of the sample. The sample was CD4+ T cells from blood. Every receptor here comes from a woman in her thirties or forties with multiple sclerosis.

At least ten counts were recorded for this clonotype. The J gene is TRBJ2-5, the V gene TRBV10-3, with no clear D. Germline loops: CDR1 ENHRY, CDR2 SYGVKD. V gave up 5 bases and J gave up 5 bases, with 15 bases separating them. The CDR3 runs 14 residues. Here the CDR3 reads CAISPSVPTETQYF. CDR3 nucleotide sequence: TGTGCCATCAGTCCTTCGGTCCCAACGGAGACCCAGTACTTC.

This clonotype was counted at least ten times. The chain employs TRBV5-1 and TRBJ2-3; 7 positions match TRBD2. The CDR3 sequence is 15 residues long. Germline V gives CDR1 SGHRS, CDR2 YFSETQ. V gave up 2 bases and J gave up 4 bases; unmatched junction bases: 7. CDR3 sequence reads: CASSFYAGVADTQYF. The CDR3 coding sequence is TGCGCCAGCAGCTTCTATGCGGGGGTGGCAGATACGCAGTATTTT.

Ten or more counts support this clonotype. This sequence joins TRBV7-9 and TRBJ1-2; D possibly corresponds to TRBD1 (6 bases). The ends were cut back, 1 base at V and 0 bases at J, with 9 bases in the middle. Germline loops: CDR1 SEHNR, CDR2 FQNEAQ (reference sequence). CDR3 length: 15 residues. The CDR3 DNA is TGTGCCAGCAGCTTAGGGACAGCCTCTAACTATGGCTACACCTTC. The encoded protein is CASSLGTASNYGYTF. Looking up the rest from reference TRBV7-9 and TRBJ1-2 gives the full variable domain: DTGVSQNPRHKITKRGQNVTFRCDPISEHNRLYWYRQTLGQGPEFLTYFQNEAQLEKSRLLSDRFSAERPKGSFSTLEIQRTEQGDSAMYLCASSLGTASNYGYTFGSGTRLTVV.

In this sample, this clonotype turned up many times. This chain uses TRBV20-1 with TRBJ2-1; 13 nucleotides align to TRBD2. Germline V gene lookup returns CDR1 DFQATT and CDR2 SNEGSKA (reference sequence). The CDR3 totals 14 residues. Trimming cost V 5 bases and J 7 bases; bases outside gene matches: 5. The CDR3 nucleotides are TGCAGTGCTTTGACTAGCGGGGGGAGGAATGAGCAGTTCTTC. It yields the protein CSALTSGGRNEQFF.

About this clonotype itself: This may be a read error, as it is one base from a much larger clone. V gene TRBV7-3 combines with J gene TRBJ2-3; a possible D gene is TRBD1 (6 bases). The ends were cut back, 4 bases at V and 5 bases at J, with 10 bases in the middle. Germline V lookup: CDR1 SGHTA, CDR2 FQGTGA. CDR3 size: 13 residues. The CDR3 coding sequence is TGTGCCAGCAGCTCCCGGGACATAGATACGCAGTATTTT. This codes for CASSSRDIDTQYF. Full variable domain (rest looked up from reference TRBV7-3 and TRBJ2-3): GAGVSQTPSNKVTEKGKYVELRCDPISGHTALYWYRQSLGQGPEFLIYFQGTGAADDSGLPNDRFFAVRPEGSVSTLKIQRTERGDSAVYLCASSSRDIDTQYFGPGTRLTVL.

Many counts were recorded for this clonotype. This sequence joins TRBV5-1 and TRBJ2-7, with D uncertain. CDR3 length equals 12 residues. Between the trimmed V and J ends, which lost 4 bases and 6 bases, there was a span of 11 bases. Germline V gene sequence: CDR1 SGHRS, CDR2 YFSETQ. The CDR3 loop is CASSGFTGEQYF. The CDR3 DNA reads TGCGCCAGCAGCGGCTTTACGGGCGAGCAGTACTTC.

This clonotype was counted many times. The rearrangement uses TRBV12-3 or TRBV12-4 and TRBJ2-3; D unresolved. This CDR3 has 15 residues. V lost 3 bases and J lost 8, with 18 bases in between. The CDR3 reads CASSLTLRPESTQYF. The CDR3 DNA sequence: TGTGCCAGCAGTTTGACCCTCCGGCCGGAAAGTACGCAGTATTTT.

This clonotype was found many times. V is TRBV29-1 and J is TRBJ2-1; D is unclear. Trimming took off 5 bases at V and 4 bases at J, with 9 bases between the two ends. Germline loops: CDR1 SQVTM, CDR2 ANQGSEA. This CDR3 is built from 12 residues. The CDR3 nucleotides read TGCAGCGTTAAGACCACGTACAATGAGCAGTTCTTC. As protein: CSVKTTYNEQFF.

This clonotype was seen once. The chain uses TRBV12-3 or TRBV12-4 and TRBJ2-3; TRBD1 is a possible D gene (6 bases). The germline V and J ends were trimmed by 6 bases and 2 bases, with 15 bases remaining between them. The CDR3 has 15 amino acids. The CDR3 is CASSIGTIHTDTQYF. The CDR3 region has the DNA TGTGCCAGCAGCATTGGGACAATTCACACAGATACGCAGTATTTT.

This clonotype was found a few times. The chain recombines TRBV11-3 with TRBJ2-2, with TRBD1 matching over 11 bases. The ends lost 5 bases at V and 6 bases at J; junction bases unmatched: 5. From germline, CDR1 is SGHNT and CDR2 YENEEA. The CDR3 consists of 15 residues. The CDR3 protein is CASSDRDRGAGELFF. CDR3 sequence (DNA): TGTGCCAGCAGCGACCGGGACAGGGGGGCCGGGGAGCTGTTTTTT.

This clonotype has ten or more counts. The chain recombines TRBV18 with TRBJ1-5; 8 nucleotides align to TRBD1. CDR3 length equals 16 residues. J gave up 0 bases and V 3 bases, and 4 bases lay outside the gene matches. Germline V lookup: CDR1 KGHSH, CDR2 LQKENI. The DNA for the CDR3 is TGTGCCAGCTCACCTACAGGGGGTCTTAGCAATCAGCCCCAGCATTTT. This sequence encodes CASSPTGGLSNQPQHF.

Ten or more counts support this clonotype. J is TRBJ2-1 and V is TRBV20-1; 9 positions agree with TRBD2. CDR1 DFQATT and CDR2 SNEGSKA come from the germline V gene (reference sequence). V trimming: 2 bases; J trimming: 9 bases; junction bases outside the gene matches: 11. There are 15 residues in the CDR3. The CDR3 loop is CSARNRLAGSPEQFF. The CDR3 DNA is TGCAGTGCTAGAAATCGGCTAGCGGGGAGCCCTGAGCAGTTCTTC.

This clonotype was seen many times. The V and J genes are TRBV29-1 and TRBJ2-3, with D perhaps matching TRBD1 (5 bases). The CDR3 is made up of 14 amino acids. V was trimmed by 6 bases and J by 4 bases, leaving 17 bases between them. The germline CDR1 and CDR2 sequences are SQVTM and ANQGSEA. Here the CDR3 reads CSVEIRARADTQYF. The CDR3 coding sequence is TGCAGCGTAGAGATCAGAGCCAGGGCAGATACGCAGTATTTT.

This clonotype was observed at least ten times. This chain joins TRBV5-5 and TRBJ2-6; no definite D call. The V end lost 4 bases, the J end lost 0 bases, and 5 bases lay between the germline ends. CDR1 and CDR2 from the germline V gene are SGHKS and YYEKEE (reference sequence). This CDR3 comprises 14 residues. CDR3 residues: CASSPFSGANVLTF. In nucleotides, the CDR3 is TGTGCCAGCAGCCCCTTCTCTGGGGCCAACGTCCTGACTTTC.